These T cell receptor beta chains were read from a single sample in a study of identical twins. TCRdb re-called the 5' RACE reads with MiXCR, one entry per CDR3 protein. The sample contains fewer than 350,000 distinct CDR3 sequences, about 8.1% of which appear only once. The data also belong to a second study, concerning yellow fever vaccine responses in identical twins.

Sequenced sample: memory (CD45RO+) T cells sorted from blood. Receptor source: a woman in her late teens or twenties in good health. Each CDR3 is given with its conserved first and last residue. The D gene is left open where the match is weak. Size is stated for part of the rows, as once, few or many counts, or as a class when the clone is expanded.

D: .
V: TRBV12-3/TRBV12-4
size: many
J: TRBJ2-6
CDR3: CASSWEHSGANVLTF
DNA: TGTGCCAGCTCGTGGGAGCACTCTGGGGCCAACGTCCTGACTTTC

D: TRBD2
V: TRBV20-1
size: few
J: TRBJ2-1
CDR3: CSALKPSGGGNEQFF
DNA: TGCAGTGCTCTCAAACCTAGCGGGGGGGGTAATGAGCAGTTCTTC

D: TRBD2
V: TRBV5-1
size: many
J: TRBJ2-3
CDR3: CASSLLAADTQYF
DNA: TGCGCCAGCAGCTTACTAGCGGCAGATACGCAGTATTTT

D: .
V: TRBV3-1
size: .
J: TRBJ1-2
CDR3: CASSQMTGRYGYTF
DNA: TGTGCCAGCAGCCAAATGACAGGACGATATGGCTACACCTTC

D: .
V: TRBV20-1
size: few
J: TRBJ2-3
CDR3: CSAHRAEPGPRLDTQYF
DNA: TGCAGTGCCCATAGAGCAGAACCGGGGCCCCGATTGGATACGCAGTATTTT

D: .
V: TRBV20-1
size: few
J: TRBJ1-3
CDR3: CSARGQGSNTIYF
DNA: TGCAGTGCTAGAGGCCAGGGATCAAACACCATATATTTT

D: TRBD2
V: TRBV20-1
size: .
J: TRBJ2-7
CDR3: CSARDQRGTYEQYF
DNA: TGCAGTGCTAGAGACCAGCGGGGGACCTACGAGCAGTACTTC

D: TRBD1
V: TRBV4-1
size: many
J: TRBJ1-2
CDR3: CASSHEGRQGAGGYTF
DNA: TGCGCCAGCAGCCATGAAGGGAGGCAGGGGGCAGGTGGCTACACCTTC

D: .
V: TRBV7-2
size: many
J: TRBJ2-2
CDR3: CASRRVSNTGELFF
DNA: TGTGCCAGTCGGAGGGTCAGCAACACCGGGGAGCTGTTTTTT

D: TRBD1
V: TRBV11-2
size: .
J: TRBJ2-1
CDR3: CASSLTGAGNEQFF
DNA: TGTGCCAGCAGCCTGACAGGGGCGGGCAATGAGCAGTTCTTC

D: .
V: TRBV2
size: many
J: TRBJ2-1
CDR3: CASSLPPGGGNEQFF
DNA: TGTGCCAGCAGTCTTCCGCCAGGTGGGGGCAATGAGCAGTTCTTC

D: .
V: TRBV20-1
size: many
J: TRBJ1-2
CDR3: CSAESTLARGTPRGYTF
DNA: TGCAGTGCCGAATCAACATTAGCCCGAGGGACGCCCCGTGGCTACACCTTC

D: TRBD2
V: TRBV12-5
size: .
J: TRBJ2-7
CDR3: CASGSFSLAGGYEQYF
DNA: TGTGCTAGTGGTTCCTTTTCACTAGCGGGAGGTTACGAGCAGTACTTC

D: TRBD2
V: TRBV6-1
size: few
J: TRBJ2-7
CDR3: CASRTGTSGSIYEQYF
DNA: TGTGCCAGCAGGACCGGGACTAGCGGGAGTATCTACGAGCAGTACTTC

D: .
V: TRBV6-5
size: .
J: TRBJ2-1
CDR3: CASSYRWDEQFF
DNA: TGTGCCAGCAGTTACAGGTGGGATGAGCAGTTCTTC

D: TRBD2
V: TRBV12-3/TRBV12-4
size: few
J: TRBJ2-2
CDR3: CASSSLAGARTGELFF
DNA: TGTGCCAGCAGTTCCCTAGCGGGGGCTCGAACCGGGGAGCTGTTTTTT

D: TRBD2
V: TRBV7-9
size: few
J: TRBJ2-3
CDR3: CASSSWTSGTDTQYF
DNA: TGTGCCAGCAGCTCATGGACTAGCGGAACAGATACGCAGTATTTT

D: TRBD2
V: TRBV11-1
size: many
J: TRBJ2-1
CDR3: CASSSPSGGLAGGRYNEQFF
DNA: TGTGCCAGCAGCTCACCCTCCGGGGGGCTAGCGGGAGGAAGATACAATGAGCAGTTCTTC

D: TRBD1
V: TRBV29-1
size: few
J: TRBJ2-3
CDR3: CSVRGGQGGTDTQYF
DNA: TGCAGCGTCCGCGGGGGACAGGGAGGGACAGATACGCAGTATTTT

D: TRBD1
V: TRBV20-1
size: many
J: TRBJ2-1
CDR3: CSADLMGTGGMYEQFF
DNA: TGCAGTGCGGACCTGATGGGGACAGGGGGGATGTATGAGCAGTTCTTC

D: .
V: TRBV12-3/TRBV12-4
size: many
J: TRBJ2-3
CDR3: CASSLVDTQYF
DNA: TGTGCCAGCAGCTTAGTCGATACGCAGTATTTT

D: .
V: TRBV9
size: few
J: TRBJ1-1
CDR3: CASRQLTEAFF
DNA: TGTGCCAGCAGACAGCTCACTGAAGCTTTCTTT

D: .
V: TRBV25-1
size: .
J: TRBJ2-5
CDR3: CASSDASGGETQYF
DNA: TGTGCCAGCAGTGATGCCAGTGGGGGGGAGACCCAGTACTTC

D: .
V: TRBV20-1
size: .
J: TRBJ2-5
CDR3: CSARAGGVVRSQETQYF
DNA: TGCAGTGCTAGAGCGGGTGGGGTGGTCCGGTCACAAGAGACCCAGTACTTC

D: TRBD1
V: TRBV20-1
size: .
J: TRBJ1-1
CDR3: CSARGDRGLAAFF
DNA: TGCAGTGCTAGAGGGGACAGGGGGCTAGCGGCTTTCTTT

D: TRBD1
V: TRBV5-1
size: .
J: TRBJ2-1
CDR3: CASSLTGQTYNEQFF
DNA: TGCGCCAGCAGCTTGACGGGACAGACCTACAATGAGCAGTTCTTC

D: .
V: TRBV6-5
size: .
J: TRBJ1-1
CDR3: CASSYGGRGTEAFF
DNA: TGTGCCAGCAGTTACGGAGGGCGCGGCACTGAAGCTTTCTTT

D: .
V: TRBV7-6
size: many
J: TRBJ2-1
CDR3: CASSLLAGATTTYNEQFF
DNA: TGTGCCAGCAGCTTATTAGCCGGGGCGACTACGACCTACAATGAGCAGTTCTTC

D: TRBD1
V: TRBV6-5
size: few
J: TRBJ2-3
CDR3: CASSYVGQGSDTQYF
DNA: TGTGCCAGCAGTTACGTTGGACAGGGCTCAGATACGCAGTATTTT

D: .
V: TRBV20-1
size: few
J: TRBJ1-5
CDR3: CSARDSFNQPQHF
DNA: TGCAGTGCTAGGGACAGCTTCAATCAGCCCCAGCATTTT

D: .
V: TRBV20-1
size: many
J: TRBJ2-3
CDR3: CSAPRSDTQYF
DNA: TGCAGTGCGCCGCGATCAGATACGCAGTATTTT

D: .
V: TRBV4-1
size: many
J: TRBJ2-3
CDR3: CASSRGPDTQYF
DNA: TGCGCCAGCAGCCGGGGGCCAGATACGCAGTATTTT

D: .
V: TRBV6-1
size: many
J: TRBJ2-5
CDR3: CASSEVTVQETQYF
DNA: TGTGCCAGCAGTGAAGTTACGGTGCAAGAGACCCAGTACTTC

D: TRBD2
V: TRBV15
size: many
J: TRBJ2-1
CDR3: CATSRPRLAGTFRSSYNEQFF
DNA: TGTGCCACCAGCAGACCCCGACTAGCGGGAACCTTCCGGAGCTCCTACAATGAGCAGTTCTTC

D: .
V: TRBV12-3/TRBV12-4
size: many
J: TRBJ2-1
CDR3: CASSFRYNEQFF
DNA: TGTGCCAGCAGTTTCCGGTACAATGAGCAGTTCTTC

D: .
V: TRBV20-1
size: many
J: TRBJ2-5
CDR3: CSAPSTRRAQETQYF
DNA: TGCAGTGCTCCCTCCACGCGCAGGGCTCAAGAGACCCAGTACTTC

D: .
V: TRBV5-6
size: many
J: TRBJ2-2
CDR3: CASSLAGPGELFF
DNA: TGTGCCAGCAGCTTGGCCGGCCCCGGGGAGCTGTTTTTT

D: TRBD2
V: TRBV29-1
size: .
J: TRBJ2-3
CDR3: CSVEDVSGGRGDTQYF
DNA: TGCAGCGTTGAAGATGTTAGCGGGGGGCGAGGGGATACGCAGTATTTT

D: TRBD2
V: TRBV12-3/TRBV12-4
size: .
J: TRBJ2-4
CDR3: CASSLGLSGRADIQYF
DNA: TGTGCCAGCAGTTTGGGTCTTAGCGGGAGGGCGGACATTCAGTACTTC

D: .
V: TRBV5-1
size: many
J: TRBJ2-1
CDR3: CASSSPGSSYNEQFF
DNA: TGCGCCAGCAGCTCCCCTGGGAGCTCCTACAATGAGCAGTTCTTC

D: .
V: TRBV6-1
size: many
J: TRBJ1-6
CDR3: CASTLGGSSPLHF
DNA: TGTGCCAGCACTCTTGGGGGAAGCTCACCCCTCCACTTT

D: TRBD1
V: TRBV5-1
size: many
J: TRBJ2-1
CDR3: CASSLEDRGTNEQFF
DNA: TGCGCCAGCAGCTTGGAGGACAGGGGTACCAATGAGCAGTTCTTC

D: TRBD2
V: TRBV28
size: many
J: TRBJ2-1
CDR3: CASRTSGSSGDEQFF
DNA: TGTGCCAGCAGGACTAGCGGGAGCTCAGGCGATGAGCAGTTCTTC

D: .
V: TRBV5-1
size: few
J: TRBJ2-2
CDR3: CASTMSGPNTGELFF
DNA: TGCGCCAGCACCATGAGCGGGCCGAACACCGGGGAGCTGTTTTTT

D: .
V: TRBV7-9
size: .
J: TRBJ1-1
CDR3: CASSLGVGEAF
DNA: TGTGCCAGCAGTTTGGGTGTCGGGGAGGCCTTT

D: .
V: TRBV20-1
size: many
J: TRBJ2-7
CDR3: CSARVGSVEQYF
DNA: TGCAGTGCCCGCGTGGGGTCCGTTGAGCAGTACTTC